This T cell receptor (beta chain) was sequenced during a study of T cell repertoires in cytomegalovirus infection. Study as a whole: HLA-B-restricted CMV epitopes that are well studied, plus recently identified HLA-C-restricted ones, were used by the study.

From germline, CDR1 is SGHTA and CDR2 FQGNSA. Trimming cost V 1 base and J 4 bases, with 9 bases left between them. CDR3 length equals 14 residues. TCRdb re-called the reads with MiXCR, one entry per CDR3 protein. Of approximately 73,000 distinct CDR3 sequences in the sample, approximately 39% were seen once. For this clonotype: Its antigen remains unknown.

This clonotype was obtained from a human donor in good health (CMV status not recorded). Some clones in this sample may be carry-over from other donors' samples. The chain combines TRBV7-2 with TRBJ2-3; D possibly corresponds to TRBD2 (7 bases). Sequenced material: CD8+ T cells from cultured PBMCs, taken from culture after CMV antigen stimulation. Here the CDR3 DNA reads TGTGCCAGCAGCTTAGTGGGGGGGCCAGATACGCAGTATTTT. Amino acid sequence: CASSLVGGPDTQYF.